This TCR beta chain was observed in a study of tissue T cells after allogeneic stem cell transplantation (dated by TCRdb to between 2022 and 2023). Regarding the research as a whole: All GVHD patients received grafts from donors, several unmodified and three CD34-selected to deplete T cells. When multiple samples of a tissue existed, pathologist review of H&E sections prioritized samples with histologically apparent lymphocytes for sequencing. The study profiled TCR beta repertoires across many tissues from research autopsies of patients with and without GVHD, plus mouse models of GVHD. On the human side, the study was prospective and observational, with no blinding or randomization. Overall results and qualifications from the work: Within patients, how anatomically similar tissues were was a major factor shaping TCR repertoire composition, regardless of disease or transplant status. Which tissue TCRs were alloreactive or antigen-specific was not determined in the study, and some clones might have been persisting host cells. In both patients and mice, T cells from blood and spleen picked up only a limited part of the TCR repertoire that was detected in tissues. Only a few T cell clones appeared in more than one patient, yet motif-based clustering showed tissue-specific repertoire signatures that were shared between patients. The patient cohort was small and clinically heterogeneous, and sampling depth was acknowledged as a limitation.

The cysteine opens and the phenylalanine closes a CDR3 of 14 amino acids. Only CDR3 DNA remains: 42 bases, in frame from the first base. CDR1 and CDR2 (SGHNT, YYREEE) derive from the germline V gene (reference sequence). Here V drops 6 bases and J drops 3 bases, and the junction holds 4 bases not matched to any gene. Taken with the paper, the label for time point translates to: human tissue collected at research (rapid) autopsy. Over an approximately 3-year period, about seven adult allo-HCT recipients with steroid-refractory GVHD were prospectively enrolled in a research-autopsy study. Gastrointestinal GVHD was present in all GVHD patients, several lines of GVHD-directed therapy were administered to all GVHD patients, and skin involvement was additionally present in four to six GVHD patients. After a median post-mortem interval of around 9.8 hours, autopsy tissues were collected, including GI sites from esophagus to rectum, liver, skin, and lymphoid organs such as spleen. Each autopsy specimen was cut in two, with one portion flash-frozen in liquid nitrogen and the remainder formalin-fixed, and the outer muscle layers of GI specimens were removed. Genomic DNA was extracted from frozen tissues using the Mag-Bind Blood & Tissue DNA HDQ 96 Kit on a Chemagic 360 or the DNeasy Blood & Tissue Kit. Because of concern about red blood cell contamination, extracted DNA underwent additional purification with the Genomic DNA Clean & Concentrator-25 kit.

Preparation of the library involved the immunoSEQ multiplex PCR assay. TCRbeta CDR3 sequencing was performed at survey depth by Adaptive Biotechnologies, and CDR3 sequences, V/J genes, productive frequency and template counts were reported. TCR beta CDR3 regions were amplified from genomic DNA instead of RNA. Per the source publication's procedure: Pairwise repertoire overlap between tissues was quantified with Jensen-Shannon divergence, where 1 means complete divergence and 0 identical. Tissues were clustered by single-linkage agglomerative hierarchical clustering of pairwise JSD values and displayed as dendrograms. GLIPH2 was run on all patient samples with simulation_depth 1000, kmer_min_depth 3 and cdr3_length_cutoff 8, and groups with more than two unique CDR3s were retained. In a standardized tissue-overlap score, Jaccard GLIPH-group overlap across patients was extrapolated to a standard repertoire size of 1000 clones. Linear mixed-effect models, with tissue as a fixed effect and individual as a random effect, were used to test how diversity related to clinical or experimental variables. TCRdb's version of the immuneACCESS table is confined to in-frame rearrangements and falls short of the full clone set. An unresolved V gene accounts for under half of the shortfall where checked; the remainder is of unknown origin. V and J calls and clone size are those listed in that table; D and trimming were worked out from the DNA. The sample data list about 2,900 clones, and about 70% of these were observed just once. Of the sample, 15% to 17% falls within the top ten clones.

This clone was detected only a few times. The target of this receptor is not known. No base quality values were provided; no much bigger clone lies one nucleotide off. This receptor was taken from an older male patient with steroid-refractory graft-versus-host disease after an allogeneic stem cell transplant. Some T cells may originate with the graft donor following a transplant. The sequence is built from TRBV5-4 and TRBJ2-3; TRBD1 aligns with 10 central bases. Material: descending colon tissue, obtained at autopsy. The bases read TGTGCCAGCAAGGGACAGGGGCAAACAGATACGCAGTATTTT. Translated, this gives CASKGQGQTDTQYF.